A single T cell receptor (beta chain) is shown here with its context. Unique molecular identifiers were present on the cDNA, which also gained a universal primer site by template switching. TCRdb analysed the 5' RACE reads with MiXCR anew, one entry per CDR3 protein. The repertoire holds 460,000 or so distinct CDR3 sequences, 13% to 15% seen once, with approximately 0.52% in the top ten. The sample comes from a study of identical twins. In addition, the sample was reused for a study of yellow fever vaccine responses in identical twins. Per that paper: In identical twins, vaccine T cell responses appeared partly shared and partly individual.

The receptor was isolated from a woman in her late teens or twenties in good health. Sequences were obtained from CD4+ T cells sorted from blood.

CDR3 protein: CSAKNRDADTQYF. CDR3 nucleotide sequence: TGCAGTGCGAAAAACAGGGACGCAGATACGCAGTATTTT. The rearrangement uses TRBV20-1 and TRBJ2-3; D is possibly TRBD1 (6 bases). This CDR3 is built from 13 residues. From germline, CDR1 is DFQATT and CDR2 SNEGSKA (reference sequence). The germline V and J ends were trimmed by 6 bases and 4 bases, with 14 bases remaining between them.